This TCR beta chain was sequenced in a study of blood T cell repertoires in COVID-19. Study-level background: COVID-19 samples collected from the United States, Italy and Spain covered acute and convalescent phases. Nucleic acid was either cDNA or gDNA, and it came from T cells, B-cell-depleted T cells, or PBMCs.

Original methodology: Amplification with reference gene primers provided the estimates of nucleated cell counts. The data were produced by immunoSEQ multiplex PCR, yet TCRdb's version contains in-frame clones alone and is incomplete. V and J calls plus clone size are reproduced from that table; the DNA served to infer D and trimming. The sample lists 200,000 to 300,000 clones, roughly nine tenths seen once, with roughly 3% in the top ten. The CDR3 has 15 amino acids. Trimming left V 1 base short and J 1 base short, with 10 bases between. Germline CDR1 is MNHNS and CDR2 is SASEGT. Material: peripheral blood. The receptor comes from a young man with active or convalescent COVID-19. The chain is built from TRBV6-1 and TRBJ1-1; D not resolved. CDR3 sequence reads: CASSEERAENTEAFF. The CDR3 region has the DNA TGTGCCAGCAGTGAAGAGCGAGCGGAGAACACTGAAGCTTTCTTT.